A selection of T cell receptor beta chains follows, all from one sample in a study of graft-versus-host responses after intestinal transplantation. The repertoire was sequenced with immunoSEQ multiplex PCR; TCRdb's copy has only in-frame clones and lacks some. The sample lists 20,000 to 30,000 clones; 85% to 95% were seen once. The sequencing used PBMCs, collected around 38 days after intestinal transplant. All receptors come from a human patient who received an intestinal transplant, so some T cells may come from the graft donor. CDR3s include the opening cysteine and the closing phenylalanine or tryptophan. The order of the fields is V gene, J gene, clone size, D gene, CDR3 protein, CDR3 DNA. The D gene is left open where the match is weak. Some rows have no size entry. The others give once, few or many, or a class for an expanded clone.

V gene: TRBV4-1
J gene: TRBJ1-1
clone size: once
D gene: NA
CDR3 protein: CASSPQSSVAEAFF
CDR3 DNA: TGCGCCAGCAGCCCCCAAAGCTCCGTAGCTGAAGCTTTCTTT

V gene: TRBV10-1
J gene: TRBJ2-7
clone size: NA
D gene: NA
CDR3 protein: CASSELPGDEQYF
CDR3 DNA: TGCGCCAGCAGTGAATTACCGGGGGACGAGCAGTACTTC

V gene: TRBV7-3
J gene: TRBJ1-5
clone size: NA
D gene: TRBD1
CDR3 protein: CASSAPGTDNQPQHF
CDR3 DNA: TGTGCCAGCAGCGCCCCCGGGACAGACAATCAGCCCCAGCATTTT

V gene: TRBV27
J gene: TRBJ1-1
clone size: NA
D gene: TRBD1
CDR3 protein: CASGTGTTEAFF
CDR3 DNA: TGTGCCAGCGGGACAGGGACCACTGAAGCTTTCTTT

V gene: TRBV13
J gene: TRBJ1-1
clone size: NA
D gene: TRBD1
CDR3 protein: CASSLGTGVPEAFF
CDR3 DNA: TGTGCCAGCAGCCTCGGGACAGGGGTGCCTGAAGCTTTCTTT

V gene: TRBV11-1
J gene: TRBJ2-5
clone size: NA
D gene: NA
CDR3 protein: CASKSGEETQYF
CDR3 DNA: TGTGCCAGCAAATCGGGGGAAGAGACCCAGTACTTC

V gene: TRBV7-3
J gene: TRBJ2-2
clone size: NA
D gene: TRBD1
CDR3 protein: CASSLTIGLDRGGTGELFF
CDR3 DNA: TGTGCCAGCAGCTTAACGATTGGATTAGACAGGGGGGGAACCGGGGAGCTGTTTTTT

V gene: TRBV20-1
J gene: TRBJ2-7
clone size: NA
D gene: TRBD2
CDR3 protein: CSAFSGYEQYF
CDR3 DNA: TGCAGTGCCTTTAGCGGGTACGAGCAGTACTTC

V gene: TRBV28
J gene: TRBJ2-7
clone size: NA
D gene: TRBD1
CDR3 protein: CAGGTGLVEQYF
CDR3 DNA: TGTGCCGGAGGGACAGGGCTAGTTGAGCAGTACTTC

V gene: TRBV28
J gene: TRBJ2-2
clone size: once
D gene: TRBD2
CDR3 protein: CASSLSSGSGRTGELFF
CDR3 DNA: TGTGCCAGCAGTTTATCCAGCGGGAGTGGTAGGACCGGGGAGCTGTTTTTT

V gene: TRBV18
J gene: TRBJ2-5
clone size: NA
D gene: TRBD1
CDR3 protein: CASSRGAPGQGQETQYF
CDR3 DNA: TGTGCCAGCTCACGAGGAGCACCGGGACAGGGACAAGAGACCCAGTACTTC

V gene: TRBV7-9
J gene: TRBJ2-1
clone size: NA
D gene: NA
CDR3 protein: CATGSEQFF
CDR3 DNA: TGTGCCACCGGCAGTGAGCAGTTCTTC

V gene: TRBV19
J gene: TRBJ1-5
clone size: NA
D gene: NA
CDR3 protein: CASTIGDTHQPQHF
CDR3 DNA: TGTGCCAGTACCATCGGGGACACCCATCAGCCCCAGCATTTT

V gene: TRBV15
J gene: TRBJ1-4
clone size: NA
D gene: TRBD1
CDR3 protein: CATSGQGGTNEKLFF
CDR3 DNA: TGTGCCACCAGCGGCCAGGGGGGTACGAATGAAAAACTGTTTTTT

V gene: TRBV18
J gene: TRBJ2-7
clone size: NA
D gene: TRBD2
CDR3 protein: CASPKATSGRSSYEQYF
CDR3 DNA: TGTGCCAGCCCAAAAGCGACTAGCGGGCGAAGCTCCTACGAGCAGTACTTC

V gene: TRBV6-9
J gene: TRBJ2-7
clone size: NA
D gene: TRBD2
CDR3 protein: CARRERPGLAGGPMVYEQYF
CDR3 DNA: TGTGCCAGAAGAGAACGCCCGGGACTAGCGGGAGGGCCCATGGTCTACGAGCAGTACTTC

V gene: TRBV9
J gene: TRBJ1-5
clone size: NA
D gene: NA
CDR3 protein: CASSVGYSNQPQHF
CDR3 DNA: TGTGCCAGCAGCGTAGGCTATAGCAATCAGCCCCAGCATTTT

V gene: TRBV28
J gene: TRBJ1-4
clone size: few
D gene: TRBD1
CDR3 protein: CASSGGNEKLFF
CDR3 DNA: TGTGCCAGTTCAGGGGGAAATGAAAAACTGTTTTTT

V gene: TRBV5-8
J gene: TRBJ1-5
clone size: NA
D gene: NA
CDR3 protein: CASSLVVGESQPQHF
CDR3 DNA: TGTGCCAGCAGCTTGGTGGTCGGGGAGAGTCAGCCCCAGCATTTT

V gene: TRBV5-4
J gene: TRBJ2-7
clone size: NA
D gene: NA
CDR3 protein: CASSLVPRDVDEQYF
CDR3 DNA: TGTGCCAGCAGCTTGGTCCCGCGGGATGTGGACGAGCAGTACTTC

V gene: TRBV28
J gene: TRBJ2-7
clone size: NA
D gene: TRBD1
CDR3 protein: CASSLRGFTYEQYF
CDR3 DNA: TGTGCCAGCAGCCTCAGGGGGTTCACCTACGAGCAGTACTTC

V gene: TRBV19
J gene: TRBJ2-7
clone size: NA
D gene: TRBD2
CDR3 protein: CASSIGTSGSYEQYF
CDR3 DNA: TGTGCCAGTAGTATAGGGACTAGCGGGAGCTACGAGCAGTACTTC

V gene: TRBV11-3
J gene: TRBJ1-1
clone size: NA
D gene: TRBD1
CDR3 protein: CASSLGRTGGEVEAFF
CDR3 DNA: TGTGCCAGCAGCTTAGGAAGGACAGGGGGCGAGGTTGAAGCTTTCTTT

V gene: TRBV11-2
J gene: TRBJ2-1
clone size: once
D gene: NA
CDR3 protein: CASSWGNEQFF
CDR3 DNA: TGTGCCAGCAGCTGGGGTAATGAGCAGTTCTTC

V gene: TRBV6-6
J gene: TRBJ2-7
clone size: NA
D gene: NA
CDR3 protein: CASRHGLFEQYF
CDR3 DNA: TGTGCCAGCAGGCACGGTTTGTTCGAGCAGTACTTC

V gene: TRBV5-1
J gene: TRBJ1-3
clone size: NA
D gene: TRBD1
CDR3 protein: CASSFFQGAGNTIYF
CDR3 DNA: TGCGCCAGCAGCTTTTTTCAGGGGGCAGGAAACACCATATATTTT

V gene: TRBV29-1
J gene: TRBJ2-7
clone size: NA
D gene: NA
CDR3 protein: CSVVWLDSYEQYF
CDR3 DNA: TGCAGCGTTGTGTGGCTGGACTCCTACGAGCAGTACTTC

V gene: TRBV9
J gene: TRBJ2-1
clone size: once
D gene: NA
CDR3 protein: CASSVGSFLNNEQFF
CDR3 DNA: TGTGCCAGCAGCGTAGGGTCCTTTTTAAACAATGAGCAGTTCTTC

V gene: TRBV4-3
J gene: TRBJ2-2
clone size: NA
D gene: NA
CDR3 protein: CASSQGRESGELFF
CDR3 DNA: TGCGCCAGCAGCCAAGGCAGGGAATCCGGGGAGCTGTTTTTT

V gene: TRBV19
J gene: TRBJ2-1
clone size: few
D gene: NA
CDR3 protein: CASSTLVGAHNEQFF
CDR3 DNA: TGTGCCAGTAGTACCTTGGTGGGAGCCCACAATGAGCAGTTCTTC

V gene: TRBV28
J gene: TRBJ2-2
clone size: NA
D gene: NA
CDR3 protein: CASRYLGANTGELFF
CDR3 DNA: TGTGCCAGCAGGTACTTGGGAGCGAACACCGGGGAGCTGTTTTTT

V gene: TRBV2
J gene: TRBJ2-7
clone size: NA
D gene: NA
CDR3 protein: CASRSGASSYLDEQYF
CDR3 DNA: TGTGCCAGCAGATCAGGGGCGTCCTCTTATTTAGACGAGCAGTACTTC

V gene: TRBV4-3
J gene: TRBJ2-2
clone size: NA
D gene: TRBD2
CDR3 protein: CASSQDLGREEPPGELFF
CDR3 DNA: TGCGCCAGCAGCCAAGATCTGGGGCGGGAGGAACCGCCCGGGGAGCTGTTTTTT

V gene: TRBV28
J gene: TRBJ2-1
clone size: NA
D gene: TRBD2
CDR3 protein: CASSRPGLAPNEQFF
CDR3 DNA: TGTGCCAGCAGTCGACCGGGACTAGCCCCCAATGAGCAGTTCTTC

V gene: TRBV11-2
J gene: TRBJ2-7
clone size: NA
D gene: TRBD1
CDR3 protein: CASSSPVGDRPYEQYF
CDR3 DNA: TGTGCCAGCAGCTCCCCCGTCGGGGACAGGCCGTACGAGCAGTACTTC

V gene: TRBV9
J gene: TRBJ2-1
clone size: NA
D gene: NA
CDR3 protein: CASSVESSVHNEQFF
CDR3 DNA: TGTGCCAGCAGCGTAGAGTCTAGCGTGCACAATGAGCAGTTCTTC

V gene: TRBV9
J gene: TRBJ2-3
clone size: NA
D gene: TRBD1
CDR3 protein: CASSRRDRGPTDTQYF
CDR3 DNA: TGTGCCAGCAGCCGGAGAGACAGGGGGCCAACAGATACGCAGTATTTT

V gene: TRBV5-1
J gene: TRBJ2-3
clone size: NA
D gene: TRBD2
CDR3 protein: CASSPRTSGRADSTDTQYF
CDR3 DNA: TGCGCCAGCAGCCCCCGGACTAGCGGGAGGGCGGATTCCACAGATACGCAGTATTTT

V gene: TRBV9
J gene: TRBJ1-2
clone size: NA
D gene: NA
CDR3 protein: CASSPRTANYGYTF
CDR3 DNA: TGTGCCAGCAGCCCGAGGACAGCTAACTATGGCTACACCTTC

V gene: TRBV2
J gene: TRBJ2-5
clone size: NA
D gene: TRBD2
CDR3 protein: CASSVLAGGPRETQYF
CDR3 DNA: TGTGCCAGCAGCGTTCTAGCGGGGGGGCCGCGGGAGACCCAGTACTTC

V gene: TRBV5-4
J gene: TRBJ2-5
clone size: NA
D gene: TRBD1
CDR3 protein: CASSPQQGARETQYF
CDR3 DNA: TGTGCCAGCAGTCCGCAACAGGGGGCGCGGGAGACCCAGTACTTC

V gene: TRBV28
J gene: TRBJ1-1
clone size: NA
D gene: NA
CDR3 protein: CASSLGATEAFF
CDR3 DNA: TGTGCCAGCAGTTTGGGGGCCACTGAAGCTTTCTTT

V gene: TRBV7-3
J gene: TRBJ2-2
clone size: NA
D gene: TRBD1
CDR3 protein: CASSLTIGLDRGGTGELFF
CDR3 DNA: TGTGCCAGCAGCTTAACGATTGGATTAGACAGGGGTGGAACCGGGGAGCTGTTTTTT

V gene: TRBV10-3
J gene: TRBJ1-1
clone size: NA
D gene: NA
CDR3 protein: CAISEGDVNTEAFF
CDR3 DNA: TGTGCCATCAGTGAGGGGGACGTGAACACTGAAGCTTTCTTT